This paragraph covers one TCR beta chain sequence. What it binds is unknown. CDR3 size: 14 residues. Per the germline V gene, CDR1 is ENHRY and CDR2 is SYGVKD. The V and J ends lost 6 bases and 3 bases, in that order; junction bases with no gene match: 6. These data are taken from a study of blood T cells in healthy people across ages. Study outcomes and limitations: Aged donors had fewer naive CD4+ cells and lower diversity than long-lived donors.

The use of a sample-barcoded 5' primer and a J-beta primer mix characterized a second PCR of about 7 to 12 cycles. Using its own MiXCR run on the 5' RACE reads, TCRdb lists one record per CDR3 protein. The sample has around 580,000 distinct CDR3 sequences; roughly 48% are singletons. Sequenced sample: blood. V and J are TRBV10-3 and TRBJ2-5, with TRBD1 matching 8 bases. This TCR was sampled from an elderly man in good health. The CDR3, as DNA: TGTGCCATCAGCAGAACGGACAGGGAAGAGACCCAGTACTTC. Translated, it gives CAISRTDREETQYF.